This T cell receptor beta chain was captured in a study of glioma-infiltrating T cells after dendritic cell vaccination. About the research overall: At biweekly intervals, patients got three intradermal dendritic cell vaccine injections.

Repertoires were generated with immunoSEQ multiplex PCR, while TCRdb's copy carries only in-frame clones and drops some. Of tens of thousands of clones listed, roughly 80% are singletons. General study results and limits: Few patients contributed both blood and tumor specimens.

Regarding this clone: What it binds is unknown.

The CDR3 sequence is 14 residues long. Trimming cost V 5 bases and J 4 bases, with 14 bases left between them. The V gene's germline CDR1 is SNHLY and CDR2 FYNNEI. Sequences were derived from blood, sampled before dendritic cell vaccination. The sequence derives from a human donor with glioblastoma. V gene TRBV2 combines with J gene TRBJ1-1, with no clear D. CDR3 region: CASSYSGPGTEAFF. As DNA, the CDR3 is TGTGCCAGCAGTTACAGCGGGCCGGGCACTGAAGCTTTCTTT.